The 31 T cell receptor beta chains below were found in one sample sequenced in a study of CD8+ T cells in alopecia areata. This sample's treatment: oral pan-JAK inhibitor, 5-10 mg twice daily. cDNA prepared by RNA extraction and subsequent reverse transcription served as the template for sequencing. The repertoire was sequenced with immunoSEQ multiplex PCR; TCRdb's copy has only in-frame clones and lacks some. The sample carries some 200,000 clones, around 56% recorded once. The sample here was CD4+ T cells sorted from blood, taken at week 4, from a patient treated with tofacitinib. All receptors come from a human donor with alopecia areata.

As DNA, the CDR3 is TGTGCCTGGAGTGTAAGGGTGTCCTGGACTAGCGGGGGACTGTACCAAGAGACCCAGTACTTC. Translated, it gives CAWSVRVSWTSGGLYQETQYF. The rearrangement uses TRBV30 and TRBJ2-5; 13 positions match TRBD2. V shed 0 bases, J shed 0 bases, and the junction held 16 bases outside the gene matches. Germline assignment: CDR1 GTSNPN and CDR2 SVGIG (reference sequence). CDR3 length: 21 amino acids.

The chain links TRBV29-1 to TRBJ2-5, with no clear D. The CDR3 extends over 13 amino acids. Germline V CDR1 and CDR2: SQVTM, ANQGSEA. The germline V and J ends were trimmed by 6 bases and 5 bases, with 16 bases remaining between them. This chain's CDR3 is CSVPSLPWETQYF. CDR3 coding DNA: TGCAGCGTCCCAAGCCTCCCGTGGGAGACCCAGTACTTC.

There are a few counts of this clone. The rearrangement joins TRBV28 to TRBJ1-2, with D possibly being TRBD1 (5 bases). The V gene lost 6 bases and the J gene lost 2 bases, with 7 bases spanning the gap. Germline assignment: CDR1 MDHEN and CDR2 SYDVKM. This CDR3 comprises 12 residues. CDR3 amino acids: CASRDTNYGYTF. Written as DNA, the CDR3 is TGTGCCAGCAGGGACACCAACTATGGCTACACCTTC.

V and J are TRBV30 and TRBJ2-7; D gene unclear. The CDR3 length is 12 residues. V shed 1 base and J shed 6 bases, with 10 bases lying between them. CDR1 is GTSNPN and CDR2 is SVGIG in the germline V gene (reference sequence). CDR3 DNA: TGTGCCTGGAGTGGCTCCATGGGCGAGCAGTACTTC. It yields the protein CAWSGSMGEQYF.

This chain's CDR3 is CAWSVHRNTEAFF. CDR3 coding DNA: TGTGCCTGGAGTGTCCACCGGAACACTGAAGCTTTCTTT. This chain connects TRBV30 to TRBJ1-1; D unclear. This CDR3 region has 13 residues. V was clipped by 0 bases and J by 1 base, with 6 bases between them. Germline V gene data show CDR1 as GTSNPN and CDR2 as SVGIG (reference sequence).

The rearrangement joins TRBV25-1 to TRBJ1-1, with TRBD1 matching over 10 bases. The V gene's germline CDR1 is MGHDK and CDR2 SYGVNS. V shed 1 base, J shed 5 bases, and the junction held 1 base outside the gene matches. The CDR3 runs 14 residues. The CDR3 protein is CASSEWDRGTEAFF. CDR3 nucleotides: TGTGCCAGCAGTGAATGGGACAGGGGAACTGAAGCTTTCTTT.

V and J are TRBV9 and TRBJ1-6; D is uncertain. Germline V gene sequence: CDR1 SGDLS, CDR2 YYNGEE. The V end lost 1 base, the J end lost 10 bases, and 12 bases lay between the germline ends. The CDR3 is 14 amino acids. The CDR3 reads CASSVRQEGSPLHF. The CDR3 region has the DNA TGTGCCAGCAGCGTAAGGCAGGAAGGGTCACCCCTCCACTTT.

The chain is built from TRBV30 and TRBJ1-2; D unclear. Germline CDR1 GTSNPN, CDR2 SVGIG (reference sequence). V was cut by 2 bases and J by 4 bases, with 17 bases left in between. The CDR3 is made up of 15 amino acids. CDR3 protein: CAWSPTRAASYGYTF. The DNA for the CDR3 is TGTGCCTGGAGTCCAACAAGGGCGGCTAGCTATGGCTACACCTTC.

V usage is TRBV30 and J usage is TRBJ1-2, with 8 bases aligning to TRBD1. J gave up 8 bases and V 4 bases, and 15 bases lay outside the gene matches. The CDR3 spans 15 residues. CDR1 GTSNPN and CDR2 SVGIG come from the germline V gene (reference sequence). This chain's CDR3 is CAWNVRSRGRRGYTF. In DNA, the CDR3 is TGTGCCTGGAATGTAAGAAGCAGGGGGCGTCGGGGCTACACCTTC.

The V call is TRBV27, the J call TRBJ1-2, with D unclear. This CDR3 spans 15 amino acids. Germline lookup yields CDR1 MNHEY and CDR2 SMNVEV (reference sequence). V was clipped by 3 bases and J by 2 bases, with 13 bases between them. CDR3 nucleotides: TGTGCCAGCAGTTTGGGCAGGCCGGAAAACTATGGCTACACCTTC. It is translated as CASSLGRPENYGYTF.

This clone was counted between two and nine times. V gene TRBV7-2 combines with J gene TRBJ2-7; D ambiguous. CDR1 and CDR2 from the germline V gene are SGHTA and FQGNSA. The CDR3 sequence is 15 residues long. V was shortened by 7 bases and J by 0 bases, with 16 bases between the two germline ends. CDR3: CASTAEPLSSYEQYF. The CDR3 region has the DNA TGTGCCAGCACCGCCGAACCGTTGAGCTCCTACGAGCAGTACTTC.

There are a few counts of this clone. The chain employs TRBV9 and TRBJ2-7, with TRBD1 matching over 7 bases. The CDR3 loop spans 14 amino acids. Trimming took 0 bases from V and 1 from J; bases not matched to a gene: 1. Per germline, CDR1 SGDLS and CDR2 YYNGEE. CDR3 loop: CASSVETGSYEQYF. CDR3 DNA sequence: TGTGCCAGCAGCGTAGAGACAGGGTCCTACGAGCAGTACTTC.

This clone has only a few counts. V is TRBV29-1 and J is TRBJ2-1, with 8 positions matching TRBD2. Germline CDR1 is SQVTM and CDR2 is ANQGSEA. The J segment lost 6 bases and the V segment lost 6 bases, leaving 7 bases of the junction unmatched. The CDR3 runs 13 residues. This chain's CDR3 is CSVAGLAGNEQFF. CDR3 DNA: TGCAGCGTCGCCGGACTAGCAGGCAATGAGCAGTTCTTC.

The chain uses TRBV30 and TRBJ2-7; D is perhaps TRBD1 or TRBD2 (5 bases each). The CDR3 runs 13 residues. The V end was cut by 3 bases, the J end by 3 bases, with 12 bases between. Looked up from germline, CDR1 is GTSNPN and CDR2 is SVGIG (reference sequence). In nucleotides, the CDR3 is TGTGCCTGGAGCCGGGGAAGGGGCTACGAGCAGTACTTC. Its protein is CAWSRGRGYEQYF.

V gene TRBV9 combines with J gene TRBJ2-5, with TRBD2 matching over 9 bases. CDR1 and CDR2 (germline): SGDLS, YYNGEE. The CDR3 extends over 15 amino acids. The junction had 4 bases not matched to a gene; V was cut back by 2 bases and J by 2 bases. This CDR3 reads CASSVVAGAQETQYF. Here the CDR3 DNA reads TGTGCCAGCAGCGTCGTAGCGGGAGCACAAGAGACCCAGTACTTC.

This clone has more than one count but fewer than ten. V gene TRBV5-1 combines with J gene TRBJ1-1; 8 bases agree with TRBD1. CDR3 length: 15 residues. Trimming removed 3 bases from V and 1 base from J; junction bases left unmatched: 5. Germline CDR1 reads SGHRS; CDR2 reads YFSETQ. The CDR3: CASSSDTGGNTEAFF. CDR3 sequence (DNA): TGCGCCAGCAGCTCTGATACAGGGGGGAACACTGAAGCTTTCTTT.

V is TRBV20-1 and J is TRBJ2-5; D gene ambiguous. V lost 3 bases and J 8 bases, leaving 10 bases between the germline ends. The CDR3 is made up of 11 amino acids. Germline CDR1 is DFQATT and CDR2 is SNEGSKA (reference sequence). CDR3 region: CSASSGETQYF. The CDR3 DNA sequence: TGCAGTGCTAGTTCTGGCGAAACCCAGTACTTC.

The rearrangement uses TRBV27 and TRBJ2-4, with 9 nucleotides matching TRBD2. The length of the CDR3 is 14 residues. The germline V gene has CDR1 MNHEY and CDR2 SMNVEV (reference sequence). With V trimmed by 10 bases and J by 7 bases, 11 bases remained unmatched. The CDR3 sequence: CATSAGGLYNIQYF. For the CDR3, the DNA is TGTGCCACGAGCGCGGGGGGGCTGTATAACATTCAGTACTTC.

The chain uses TRBV29-1 and TRBJ2-1, with TRBD2 matching over 9 bases. J gave up 8 bases and V 7 bases, and 9 bases lay outside the gene matches. This CDR3 has 13 amino acids. Germline V gene sequence: CDR1 SQVTM, CDR2 ANQGSEA. CDR3 loop: CSATGLAGDEQFF. The CDR3 region has the DNA TGCAGCGCCACGGGACTAGCAGGGGATGAGCAGTTCTTC.

The chain combines TRBV30 with TRBJ2-2; weak D call: TRBD2 (5 bases). CDR1 and CDR2 (germline): GTSNPN, SVGIG (reference sequence). V was clipped by 8 bases and J by 6 bases, with 10 bases between them. This CDR3 is 11 amino acids long. The CDR3 region is CAHERAGELFF. Here the CDR3 DNA reads TGTGCCCATGAGAGGGCCGGGGAGCTGTTTTTT.

This chain links TRBV5-6 with TRBJ1-5; 7 nucleotides agree with TRBD1. CDR3 length: 13 amino acids. CDR1 is SGHDT and CDR2 is YYEEEE in the germline V gene. The ends lost 5 bases at V and 7 bases at J; junction bases unmatched: 6. CDR3 in amino acids: CASRRQGRQPQHF. The CDR3, as DNA: TGTGCCAGCAGGAGACAGGGTCGCCAGCCCCAGCATTTT.

The rearrangement joins TRBV7-9 to TRBJ1-2, with 8 bases fitting TRBD1. The ends lost 2 bases at V and 6 bases at J; junction bases unmatched: 8. Germline V lookup: CDR1 SEHNR, CDR2 FQNEAQ (reference sequence). The CDR3 is 15 amino acids. The CDR3 here is CASSLQSSGGDGYTF. CDR3 in DNA: TGTGCCAGCAGCTTACAGTCTTCAGGGGGCGATGGCTACACCTTC.

The chain employs TRBV10-3 and TRBJ2-3; D remains unclear. V lost 4 bases and J lost 2, with 7 bases in between. The CDR3 covers 13 residues. CDR1 ENHRY and CDR2 SYGVKD come from the germline V gene. The CDR3 here is CAISVLDTDTQYF. DNA of the CDR3: TGTGCCATCAGTGTTCTAGACACAGATACGCAGTATTTT.

This clone was detected only a few times. This chain joins TRBV6-6 and TRBJ1-1, with D uncertain. Germline V gene sequence: CDR1 MNHNY, CDR2 SVGAGI (reference sequence). V gave up 2 bases and J gave up 2 bases, with 15 bases separating them. This CDR3 is 16 amino acids long. The CDR3 loop is CASSYLRPRENTEAFF. For the CDR3, the DNA is TGTGCCAGCAGTTACCTACGACCTAGGGAAAACACTGAAGCTTTCTTT.

The V and J genes are TRBV5-6 and TRBJ1-6; 8 bases line up with TRBD1. This CDR3 spans 15 amino acids. In germline, CDR1 is SGHDT, CDR2 YYEEEE. The ends lost 3 bases at V and 9 bases at J; junction bases unmatched: 8. CDR3 sequence (DNA): TGTGCCAGCAGCTCAGGGACAGGTGTTGTTTCACCCCTCCACTTT. Translated, it gives CASSSGTGVVSPLHF.

The J gene is TRBJ2-5, the V gene TRBV5-6, with D perhaps matching TRBD2 (7 bases). Trimming took off 2 bases at V and 1 base at J, with 12 bases between the two ends. There are 15 residues in the CDR3. From germline, CDR1 is SGHDT and CDR2 YYEEEE. The CDR3, as DNA: TGTGCCAGCAGCTTCGGGGGGCCCGGCCAAGAGACCCAGTACTTC. Translation: CASSFGGPGQETQYF.

This clone was counted between two and nine times. The chain combines TRBV5-6 with TRBJ1-2; D is uncertain. CDR1 is SGHDT, CDR2 YYEEEE, per germline. Trimming removed 4 bases from V and 6 bases from J, with 10 bases in between. The CDR3 has 12 amino acids. CDR3 region: CASSRRVDGYTF. The CDR3 DNA sequence: TGTGCCAGCAGCCGGCGGGTGGATGGCTACACCTTC.

This clone was detected once. The chain combines TRBV9 with TRBJ1-6; 10 bases fit TRBD1. This CDR3 spans 14 amino acids. Unmatched junction bases numbered 3, after V lost 4 bases and J lost 8 bases. Looked up from germline, CDR1 is SGDLS and CDR2 is YYNGEE. The CDR3 loop reads CASSSGQGDSPLHF. CDR3 nucleotide sequence: TGTGCCAGCAGCTCCGGACAGGGGGATTCACCCCTCCACTTT. Full variable domain (outside the CDR3, taken from reference TRBV9 and TRBJ1-6): DSGVTQTPKHLITATGQRVTLRCSPRSGDLSVYWYQQSLDQGLQFLIQYYNGEERAKGNILERFSAQQFPDLHSELNLSSLELGDSALYFCASSSGQGDSPLHFGNGTRLTVT.

This clone was counted once. Written as DNA, the CDR3 is TGTGCCAGCAGTCCAACGGGGGCCTACGAGCAGTACTTC. Its protein is CASSPTGAYEQYF. The chain carries TRBV27 and TRBJ2-7, with D tentatively TRBD2 (6 bases). Germline V lookup: CDR1 MNHEY, CDR2 SMNVEV (reference sequence). CDR3 length: 13 residues. The V end was cut by 5 bases, the J end by 2 bases, with 10 bases between.

About this clone itself: This sample includes further DNA sequences coding for the same CDR3. The chain carries TRBV30 and TRBJ2-7, with D maybe TRBD1 (5 bases). Looked up from germline, CDR1 is GTSNPN and CDR2 is SVGIG (reference sequence). V lost 2 bases and J lost 0, with 11 bases in between. The CDR3 has 14 residues. CDR3 residues: CAWSRQGSSYEQYF. CDR3 in DNA: TGTGCCTGGAGTCGGCAGGGAAGCTCCTACGAGCAGTACTTC.

The chain combines TRBV19 with TRBJ1-2; 8 nucleotides match TRBD1. The trim removed 5 bases at V and 8 bases at J, leaving 7 bases unmatched. The CDR3 has 13 amino acids. Looked up from germline, CDR1 is LNHDA and CDR2 is SQIVND (reference sequence). The CDR3 reads CASSPEDRVGYTF. The CDR3 bases are TGTGCCAGTAGTCCCGAGGACAGGGTCGGCTACACCTTC. The full variable domain, completed using reference TRBV19 and TRBJ1-2, is DGGITQSPKYLFRKEGQNVTLSCEQNLNHDAMYWYRQDPGQGLRLIYYSQIVNDFQKGDIAEGYSVSREKKESFPLTVTSAQKNPTAFYLCASSPEDRVGYTFGSGTRLTVV.